This T cell receptor (beta chain) was sequenced during a study of radiotherapy plus CTLA-4 blockade in lung cancer. Study overall: Objective response was observed in about 19% of patients, and disease control in approximately 30%. Study results and caveats: Among blood TCR repertoires after radiotherapy plus ipilimumab, tumor-derived clones expanded.

Profiling relied on immunoSEQ multiplex PCR, and the TCRdb table lists in-frame clones only, not all of them. Of more than 30,000 clones in the sample, 75% to 85% are singletons; the top ten hold 20% to 25%. Notes on this clone: What it binds is not known.

This sample comprised peripheral blood, obtained from a patient treated with radiotherapy plus ipilimumab. The TCR was taken from a human donor with non-small cell lung cancer that progressed on radiotherapy plus ipilimumab.

The CDR3 DNA reads as TGTGCCTGGAATTGTGACCGCGCGGTATGGCAGTACTTC. Its translation is CAWNCDRAVWQYF. The chain links TRBV30 to TRBJ2-7, with D hard to call. V dropped 4 bases and J dropped 9 bases, with 19 bases sitting between them. The CDR3 is 13 residues long. Germline V lookup: CDR1 GTSNPN, CDR2 SVGIG (reference sequence).